This TCR beta chain was identified during a study of cytomegalovirus exposure and HLA in healthy donors. At the level of the study: The 110 or so validation repertoires were produced on the same platform as the 670 or so repertoires of the first cohort. This was reported in a later analysis.

As regards this clone: Its antigen is unidentified.

Germline lookup yields CDR1 SEHNR and CDR2 FQNEAQ (reference sequence). The length of the CDR3 is 13 residues. The V end was cut by 5 bases, the J end by 3 bases, with 11 bases between. The study, taken as a whole, reports: Researchers reported that a few CMV-associated chains were confirmed in vitro as CMV antigen-specific. The TCR clusters that emerged in the first cohort tended, a later analysis found, to co-occur in the roughly 110 validation repertoires. It was approximately 150 TCR beta chains that were listed as cytomegalovirus-associated.

Assay used: immunoSEQ multiplex PCR; TCRdb lists only in-frame clones, some missing. Of 130,000 to 150,000 clones listed, around 90% are singletons. The TCR sequence derives from a woman aged 18-29 years in good health and CMV-seropositive. The sample was PBMCs. This sequence joins TRBV7-9 and TRBJ2-7, with no clear D. The CDR3, as DNA: TGTGCCAGCAGCAGACGGGTGGACTACGAGCAGTACTTC. Its protein product is CASSRRVDYEQYF. Variable domain in full (rest from reference TRBV7-9 and TRBJ2-7): DTGVSQNPRHKITKRGQNVTFRCDPISEHNRLYWYRQTLGQGPEFLTYFQNEAQLEKSRLLSDRFSAERPKGSFSTLEIQRTEQGDSAMYLCASSRRVDYEQYFGPGTRLTVT.